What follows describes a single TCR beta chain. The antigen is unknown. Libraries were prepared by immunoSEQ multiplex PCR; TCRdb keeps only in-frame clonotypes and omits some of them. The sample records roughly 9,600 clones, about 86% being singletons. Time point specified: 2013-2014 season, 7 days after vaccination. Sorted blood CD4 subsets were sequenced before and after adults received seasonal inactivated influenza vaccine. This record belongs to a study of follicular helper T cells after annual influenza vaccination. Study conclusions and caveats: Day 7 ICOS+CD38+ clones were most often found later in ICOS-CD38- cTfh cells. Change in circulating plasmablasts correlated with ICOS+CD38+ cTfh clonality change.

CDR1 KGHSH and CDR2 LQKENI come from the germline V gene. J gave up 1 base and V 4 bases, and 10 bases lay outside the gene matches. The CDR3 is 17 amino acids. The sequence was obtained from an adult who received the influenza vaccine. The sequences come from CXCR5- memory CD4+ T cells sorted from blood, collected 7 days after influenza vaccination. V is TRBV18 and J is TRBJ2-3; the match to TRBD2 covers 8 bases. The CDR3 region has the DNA TGTGCCAGCTCACTCCGAGCGGGAGCGGGAGGCACAGATACGCAGTATTTT. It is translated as CASSLRAGAGGTDTQYF.